These 6 T cell receptor beta chains originate from one sample sequenced in a study of blood T cell repertoires in COVID-19. The assay was immunoSEQ multiplex PCR, and TCRdb's table has in-frame clones only and misses some. The data contain 110,000 to 150,000 clones, around 81% of them singletons. Sequenced input: peripheral blood. The receptors derive from a human donor in a cohort sampled during active COVID-19.

The V and J genes are TRBV7-9 and TRBJ2-5; 14 nucleotides match TRBD2. Trimming at V came to 7 bases and at J to 5 bases, leaving 12 bases not matched to a gene. Germline values: CDR1 SEHNR, CDR2 FQNEAQ (reference sequence). The CDR3 runs to 17 residues. This CDR3 reads CASTTGLAGVKAETQYF. CDR3 nucleotides: TGTGCCAGCACCACGGGACTAGCGGGGGTCAAAGCGGAGACCCAGTACTTC.

CDR3 sequence (DNA): TGTGCCAGCAGCCAAGAGCCCCCGGGATGGCGGGAGGGCAGCTACGAGCAGTACTTC. Protein product: CASSQEPPGWREGSYEQYF. The genes are TRBV3-1 (or the pseudogene TRBV3-2) and TRBJ2-7; 9 nucleotides match TRBD2. The CDR3 loop spans 19 amino acids. Germline CDR1 reads LGHDT; CDR2 reads YNNKEL (reference sequence). The ends lost 0 bases at V and 3 bases at J; junction bases unmatched: 15.

The V call is TRBV4-3, the J call TRBJ2-2, with 7 nucleotides matching TRBD1. This CDR3 has 15 residues. CDR1 LGHNA and CDR2 YSLEER come from the germline V gene. The V and J ends lost 0 bases and 12 bases, in that order; junction bases with no gene match: 10. The CDR3 DNA reads as TGCGCCAGCAGCCAAGAATCGGGACAGCCGGTGCAGCTGTTTTTT. As protein: CASSQESGQPVQLFF.

The chain carries TRBV19 and TRBJ2-7; the D is unclear. V was trimmed by 4 bases and J by 1 base, leaving 8 bases between them. Germline CDR1 and CDR2: LNHDA and SQIVND (reference sequence). The CDR3 sequence is 13 residues long. The CDR3 loop is CASSRRLSYEQYF. As DNA, the CDR3 is TGTGCCAGTAGTAGAAGACTTTCCTACGAGCAGTACTTC.

The chain uses TRBV28 and TRBJ1-2; D is possibly TRBD1 (5 bases). Trimming cost V 5 bases and J 10 bases, with 23 bases left between them. The CDR3 has 15 residues. From germline, CDR1 is MDHEN and CDR2 SYDVKM. Here the CDR3 DNA reads TGTGCCAGCAGTGCCCCCGCCGGGCAGGGAACGCCCTACACCTTC. Its protein product is CASSAPAGQGTPYTF.

The CDR3 sequence is CASSQSGLAGGKETQYF. In nucleotides, the CDR3 is TGCGCCAGCAGTCAATCGGGTCTAGCGGGAGGGAAAGAGACCCAGTACTTC. The chain links TRBV23-1 to TRBJ2-5, with TRBD2 matching over 12 bases. TRBV23-1 is designated an ORF whose function remains uncertain. This CDR3 contains 17 residues. The V gene end was trimmed by 0 bases and the J gene end by 3 bases; junction bases not matched to a gene: 5.